This entry concerns a single T cell receptor beta chain. This clone was counted once. Its antigen has not been determined. Per-base qualities were not stored, and no clone one base away is much larger. Whole blood was collected in K2EDTA tubes by collaborating institutions according to the institutions' own protocols. Collaborator samples were shipped for TCRbeta analysis as frozen whole blood, isolated PBMCs, or DNA extracted from either sample type. TCRbeta CDR3 regions were amplified from genomic DNA by means of the immunoSEQ Assay, a bias-controlled multiplex PCR. As for how the authors treated the data: The number of nucleated cells in each sample was estimated from the amplification of reference gene primers within the assay. Sequence reads were collapsed and filtered to measure the absolute abundance of every unique TCRbeta CDR3 rearrangement. For each sample, productive Simpson clonality was calculated by taking the square root of Simpson's diversity index across productive rearrangements. TCRdb stores this immuneACCESS table with in-frame sequences only. Part of the clones is absent; in the studies checked, under half of the shortfall reflects unresolved V genes, and no reason is known for the rest. V, J and clone size reflect that table, while D and trimming were determined from the DNA. The sample table shows approximately 50,000 clones, and 84% are seen once. Approximately 7.1% of the sample lies in the top ten.

According to the germline V gene (reference sequence), CDR1 reads MNHNY and CDR2 reads SVGAGI. Deletion took 4 bases off V and 2 bases off J, with a span of 5 bases between the germline ends. Including cysteine and phenylalanine, the CDR3 has 12 amino acids. Only CDR3 DNA remains: 36 bases, in frame from the first base. These data originate in a study of blood T cell repertoires in COVID-19 (dated by TCRdb to the early 2020s). For context, the study as a whole: Samples covering the acute and convalescent phases of COVID-19 were provided by collaborators in the United States, Italy and Spain. Deeply sampled blood TCRbeta repertoires from subjects exposed to, actively infected with, or recovered from COVID-19 were included in the dataset. The material from the prospective study consisted of cDNA or gDNA derived from T cells, B-cell-depleted T cells, or PBMCs. The repertoires were released in a freely available public database intended as a resource for research on the immune response to SARS-CoV-2. Samples came from the ongoing ImmuneRACE study (first 160 participants) plus 1,254 subjects from 6 global collaborators. Where available, HLA class I and class II types were obtained from metadata supplied by the sample provider rather than from assay-based typing. A de-identified subject ID, COVID-19 status, age in years and sex were almost always included in the sample metadata.

General conclusions and limits of the study: The amount of clinical and demographic metadata varied by source and participant and was provided uncurated.

The sequence joins TRBV6-6 to TRBJ1-1; the D gene is unclear. The receptor's source is a human donor in a cohort sampled during active COVID-19. Sequencing was carried out using peripheral blood. The DNA sequence is given as TGTGCCAGCAGTTTACAAAACACTGAAGCTTTCTTT. Its protein product is CASSLQNTEAFF.